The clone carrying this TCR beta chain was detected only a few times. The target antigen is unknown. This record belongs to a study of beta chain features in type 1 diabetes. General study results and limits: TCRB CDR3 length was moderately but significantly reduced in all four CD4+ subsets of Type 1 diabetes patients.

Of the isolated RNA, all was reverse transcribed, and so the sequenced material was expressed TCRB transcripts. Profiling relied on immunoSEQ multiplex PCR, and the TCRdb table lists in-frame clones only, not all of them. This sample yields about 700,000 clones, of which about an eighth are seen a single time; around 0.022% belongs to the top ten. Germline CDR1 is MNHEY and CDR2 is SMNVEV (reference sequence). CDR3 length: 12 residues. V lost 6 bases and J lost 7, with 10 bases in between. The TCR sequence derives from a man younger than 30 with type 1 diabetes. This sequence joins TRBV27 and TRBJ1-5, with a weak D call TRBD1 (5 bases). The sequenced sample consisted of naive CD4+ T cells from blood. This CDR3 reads CASREGSQPQHF. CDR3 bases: TGTGCCAGCAGGGAGGGGTCCCAGCCCCAGCATTTT.